Listed below are T cell receptor beta chains from one sample, sequenced in a study of read filtering for tumor transcriptome and immune sequencing. TCRdb used MiXCR to reprocess the reads, holding one entry per CDR3 protein. The sample records approximately 65,000 distinct CDR3 sequences, roughly 13% being singletons. Input material: a population of CD138-negative cells sorted from bone marrow. All receptors derive from a donor over 35 with multiple myeloma. Both conserved end residues are part of each CDR3. The D gene is left open where the match is weak. Clone sizes are shown as once, few, many, or a class for an expanded clone.

V gene	J gene	D gene	clone size	CDR3 protein	CDR3 DNA
TRBV7-2	TRBJ1-1	-	many	CASSLARLITEAFF	TGTGCCAGCAGCTTAGCTCGTCTAATCACTGAAGCTTTCTTT
TRBV7-2	TRBJ1-5	-	few	CASSLPFGPGLANQPQHF	TGTGCCAGCAGCTTACCTTTTGGACCAGGGTTGGCCAATCAGCCCCAGCATTTT
TRBV9	TRBJ2-2	-	many	CASSVDGGSTGELFF	TGTGCCAGCAGCGTAGATGGAGGGAGCACCGGGGAGCTGTTTTTT
TRBV15	TRBJ2-1	-	many	CATSSFKGSYNEQFF	TGTGCCACCAGCAGTTTTAAGGGCTCCTACAATGAGCAGTTCTTC
TRBV12-3/TRBV12-4	TRBJ2-1	TRBD2	many	CASSPAGGYNEQFF	TGTGCCAGCAGTCCAGCGGGAGGCTACAATGAGCAGTTCTTC
TRBV7-9	TRBJ1-2	TRBD1	many	CASSPDRDYGYTF	TGTGCCAGCAGCCCTGACAGGGACTATGGCTACACCTTC
TRBV29-1	TRBJ2-7	-	many	CSVARGRYEQYF	TGCAGCGTTGCAAGGGGGAGGTACGAGCAGTACTTC
TRBV7-9	TRBJ2-4	-	many	CASSFLLAEKNIQYF	TGTGCCAGCAGCTTCTTGTTGGCGGAGAAAAACATTCAGTACTTC
TRBV10-3	TRBJ2-3	TRBD1	many	CAISTGQHSTDTQYF	TGTGCCATCAGTACGGGACAGCACTCCACAGATACGCAGTATTTT
TRBV6-2/TRBV6-3	TRBJ2-3	-	many	CASSWESFGQSSTDTQYF	TGTGCCAGCAGTTGGGAGTCGTTCGGACAGAGTAGCACAGATACGCAGTATTTT
TRBV12-3/TRBV12-4	TRBJ2-1	-	many	CASSLVAGPNEQFF	TGTGCCAGCAGTTTAGTGGCAGGCCCTAATGAGCAGTTCTTC
TRBV19	TRBJ2-4	-	many	CASSTRKNIQYF	TGTGCCAGTAGCACCAGAAAAAACATTCAGTACTTC
TRBV14	TRBJ2-4	TRBD2	many	CASSQVGGSWNIQYF	TGTGCCAGCAGCCAGGTAGGCGGGAGCTGGAACATTCAGTACTTC
TRBV29-1	TRBJ2-1	-	many	CSVGGQAWFF	TGCAGCGTTGGGGGCCAGGCTTGGTTCTTC